The 17 T cell receptor beta chains listed next were all sequenced from one sample in a study of OX40 agonist ivuxolimab in advanced cancers. TCRdb's table, derived via immunoSEQ multiplex PCR, lists solely in-frame clones and lacks some. The sample holds about 100,000 clones, roughly 90% seen once. The sequencing here drew on CD4+ or CD8+ T cells sorted from blood, taken in a trial of the OX40 agonist ivuxolimab. The receptor source for this set is an adult with an advanced solid tumor such as melanoma, head and neck, liver or kidney cancer.

This clone came up once. This rearrangement joins TRBV2 to TRBJ1-4; weak D call: TRBD1 (5 bases). Trimming pared 8 bases from V and 10 bases from J, leaving 11 bases between. The CDR3 covers 11 residues. The germline CDR1 and CDR2 sequences are SNHLY and FYNNEI. This chain's CDR3 is CASQAGPKLFF. CDR3 bases: TGTGCCAGCCAAGCGGGACCAAAACTGTTTTTT.

This CDR3 reads CASSSSAYNEQFF. The CDR3 DNA reads as TGTGCCAGTAGTAGCTCTGCGTACAATGAGCAGTTCTTC. The rearrangement joins TRBV19 to TRBJ2-1; D remains unclear. The CDR3 has 13 residues. CDR1 and CDR2 (germline): LNHDA, SQIVND (reference sequence). V lost 4 bases to trimming and J lost 4 bases, with 8 bases between them.

The V and J genes are TRBV28 and TRBJ2-7, with D tentatively TRBD1 (5 bases). V lost 7 bases and J 2 bases, leaving 12 bases between the germline ends. Germline V lookup: CDR1 MDHEN, CDR2 SYDVKM. The CDR3 length is 13 residues. The CDR3 nucleotides read TGTGCCAGCAATCCGGGCAGGGCCTACGAGCAGTACTTC. Protein: CASNPGRAYEQYF.

This chain uses TRBV19 with TRBJ2-7; the D gene is possibly TRBD1 (6 bases). CDR3 length equals 14 residues. Germline V CDR1 and CDR2: LNHDA, SQIVND (reference sequence). V lost 5 bases and J lost 0, with 11 bases in between. CDR3 loop: CASSPKGGSYEQYF. DNA for the CDR3: TGTGCCAGTAGTCCAAAAGGGGGCTCCTACGAGCAGTACTTC.

V and J are TRBV7-2 and TRBJ2-4; D is possibly TRBD2 (5 bases). The V gene lost 5 bases and the J gene lost 6 bases, with 17 bases spanning the gap. Germline values: CDR1 SGHTA, CDR2 FQGNSA. The length of the CDR3 is 15 residues. In nucleotides, the CDR3 is TGTGCCAGCAGCACCCAGCGGCTCGCAGGAAACATTCAGTACTTC. This translates into CASSTQRLAGNIQYF.

The V call is TRBV19, the J call TRBJ2-1; possible D gene TRBD1, 5 bases. The germline V gene has CDR1 LNHDA and CDR2 SQIVND (reference sequence). CDR3 length: 14 residues. Trimming shortened V by 7 bases and J by 4 bases, and 14 bases separated the two germline ends. Written as DNA, the CDR3 is TGTGCCAGTAATAGTTTACAGGCTTACAATGAGCAGTTCTTC. This gives the protein CASNSLQAYNEQFF.

V gene TRBV28 combines with J gene TRBJ2-3; D remains unclear. The CDR3 consists of 15 residues. With 5 bases removed from V and 0 bases from J, the gap between germline ends came to 12 bases. Germline CDR1 is MDHEN and CDR2 is SYDVKM. The CDR3 here is CASSPWGTSTDTQYF. In DNA form, the CDR3 reads TGTGCCAGCAGTCCGTGGGGTACTAGCACAGATACGCAGTATTTT.

V is TRBV28 and J is TRBJ1-2; D gene uncertain. Trimming took 6 bases from V and 4 from J, leaving 12 bases between them. Germline CDR1 reads MDHEN; CDR2 reads SYDVKM. There are 13 residues in the CDR3. The CDR3 DNA sequence: TGTGCCAGCAGACCCTCCCCATCCTATGGCTACACCTTC. Translated, it gives CASRPSPSYGYTF.

This clone was recorded only once. The identical CDR3 is also encoded by other nucleotide sequences in the sample. The chain employs TRBV28 and TRBJ1-1; D is undetermined. Trimming pared 2 bases from V and 0 bases from J, leaving 7 bases between. This CDR3 is built from 14 residues. Germline V lookup: CDR1 MDHEN, CDR2 SYDVKM. This CDR3 reads CASSLVQLNTEAFF. The CDR3 DNA reads as TGTGCCAGCAGTTTAGTACAGTTGAACACTGAAGCTTTCTTT.

The chain is built from TRBV11-2 and TRBJ2-3; 8 bases map to TRBD2. The CDR3 covers 17 residues. Germline V gene sequence: CDR1 SGHAT, CDR2 FQNNGV. J lost 4 bases, V lost 3 bases, and 12 bases had no gene match. The CDR3 DNA reads as TGTGCCAGCAGCTTTATATCAGCGGGAGACCTCTCAGATACGCAGTATTTT. Amino acid sequence: CASSFISAGDLSDTQYF.

The rearrangement links TRBV7-2 to TRBJ1-5; 7 nucleotides align to TRBD1. Germline loops: CDR1 SGHTA, CDR2 FQGNSA. V gave up 5 bases and J gave up 0 bases; unmatched junction bases: 4. The length of the CDR3 is 15 residues. The CDR3 here is CASSTTGTSNQPQHF. The DNA of the CDR3 is TGTGCCAGCAGCACGACAGGGACTAGCAATCAGCCCCAGCATTTT. The full variable domain, its missing parts supplied by reference TRBV7-2 and TRBJ1-5, is GAGVSQSPSNKVTEKGKDVELRCDPISGHTALYWYRQSLGQGLEFLIYFQGNSAPDKSGLPSDRFSAERTGGSVSTLTIQRTQQEDSAVYLCASSTTGTSNQPQHFGDGTRLSIL.

The genes are TRBV19 and TRBJ2-7; 8 bases line up with TRBD1. The germline V gene encodes CDR1 LNHDA and CDR2 SQIVND (reference sequence). CDR3 length: 14 amino acids. J gave up 7 bases and V 1 base, and 6 bases lay outside the gene matches. CDR3 coding DNA: TGTGCCAGTAGTATAGCTCTCGGGACAGGAGAGCAGTACTTC. This encodes CASSIALGTGEQYF.

The rearrangement uses TRBV5-1 and TRBJ2-5; 11 nucleotides match TRBD1. J lost 5 bases, V lost 0 bases, and 0 bases had no gene match. There are 14 residues in the CDR3. Per the germline V gene, CDR1 is SGHRS and CDR2 is YFSETQ. The CDR3 reads CASSLGDRGETQYF. DNA of the CDR3: TGCGCCAGCAGCTTGGGGGACAGGGGGGAGACCCAGTACTTC.

The genes are TRBV6-1 and TRBJ1-2; D ambiguous. This CDR3 comprises 15 residues. Trimming took off 1 base at V and 4 bases at J, with 13 bases between the two ends. Germline CDR1 MNHNS, CDR2 SASEGT. The CDR3 bases are TGTGCCAGCAGTGAAGATCCGGGAAACCTCTATGGCTACACCTTC. Translation: CASSEDPGNLYGYTF.

This rearrangement joins TRBV2 to TRBJ1-1; no reliable D call. CDR1 is SNHLY and CDR2 is FYNNEI in the germline V gene. This CDR3 has 14 residues. V lost 7 bases to trimming and J lost 10 bases, with 22 bases between them. CDR3 region: CASTPGAGRFRAFF. The CDR3 DNA reads TGTGCCAGCACCCCAGGCGCCGGGAGGTTTAGAGCTTTCTTT.

This chain uses TRBV18 with TRBJ1-1, with D possibly TRBD1 on 5 matching bases. Trimming removed 3 bases from V and 0 bases from J, with 14 bases in between. The CDR3 has 16 residues. Germline CDR1 reads KGHSH; CDR2 reads LQKENI. CDR3 DNA: TGTGCCAGCTCACCCAAGGAGGGGTCCATGAACACTGAAGCTTTCTTT. It codes for CASSPKEGSMNTEAFF.

The chain recombines TRBV11-1 with TRBJ1-4, with TRBD1 matching 9 bases. The CDR3 runs 16 residues. J was trimmed by 5 bases and V by 5 bases; bases with no gene match: 9. CDR1 and CDR2 from the germline V gene are SGHAT and FQDESV (reference sequence). CDR3 sequence reads: CASSRRTGATNEKLFF. CDR3 bases: TGTGCCAGCAGCCGGCGGACAGGGGCTACGAATGAAAAACTGTTTTTT.